The entry below gives a single TCR beta chain sequence along with its context. The donors were in the approximately 130-subject validation cohort; that cohort was separate from the approximately 670-subject first cohort. This entry is derived from a study of cytomegalovirus exposure and HLA in healthy donors. The CDR3 loop spans 14 amino acids. V dropped 4 bases and J dropped 6; count of bases not matched to a gene: 8. Germline values: CDR1 KGHSH, CDR2 LQKENI. Clones were read by immunoSEQ multiplex PCR, and TCRdb kept only the in-frame ones, dropping some. The repertoire holds tens of thousands of clones, with 85% to 95% as singletons.

The sequence was obtained from a woman aged 18-29 years in good health and CMV-seronegative. Specimen: PBMCs. The rearrangement uses TRBV18 and TRBJ2-7; 8 nucleotides match TRBD1. DNA for the CDR3: TGTGCCAGCTCACTTCAATCAGACAGGGGCGAGCAGTACTTC. Its protein is CASSLQSDRGEQYF.